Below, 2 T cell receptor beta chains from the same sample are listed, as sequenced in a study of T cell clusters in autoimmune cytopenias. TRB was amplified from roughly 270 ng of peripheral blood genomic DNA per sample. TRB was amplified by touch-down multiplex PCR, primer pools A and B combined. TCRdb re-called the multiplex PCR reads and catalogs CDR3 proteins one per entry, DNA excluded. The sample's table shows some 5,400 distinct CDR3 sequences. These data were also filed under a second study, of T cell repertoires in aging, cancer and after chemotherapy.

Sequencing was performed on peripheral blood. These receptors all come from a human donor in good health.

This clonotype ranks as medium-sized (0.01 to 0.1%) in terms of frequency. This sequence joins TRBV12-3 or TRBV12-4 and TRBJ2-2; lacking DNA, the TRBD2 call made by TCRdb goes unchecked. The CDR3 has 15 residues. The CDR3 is CASSLEGEVTGELFF.

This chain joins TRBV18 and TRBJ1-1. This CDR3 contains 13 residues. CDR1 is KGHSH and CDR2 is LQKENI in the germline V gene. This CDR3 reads CASSPGLNTEAFF.